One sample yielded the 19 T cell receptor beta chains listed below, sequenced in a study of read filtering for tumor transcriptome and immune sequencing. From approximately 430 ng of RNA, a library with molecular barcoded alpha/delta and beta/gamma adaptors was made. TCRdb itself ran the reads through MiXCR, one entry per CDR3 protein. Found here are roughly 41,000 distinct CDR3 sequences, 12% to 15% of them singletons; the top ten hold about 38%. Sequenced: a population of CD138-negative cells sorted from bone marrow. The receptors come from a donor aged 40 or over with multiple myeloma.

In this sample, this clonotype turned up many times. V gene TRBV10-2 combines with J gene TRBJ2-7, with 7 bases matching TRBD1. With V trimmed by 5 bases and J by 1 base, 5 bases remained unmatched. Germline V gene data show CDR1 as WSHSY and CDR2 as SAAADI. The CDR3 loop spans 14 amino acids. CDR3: CASSRTGRSYEQYF. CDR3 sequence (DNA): TGCGCCAGCAGTCGGACAGGACGATCCTACGAGCAGTACTTC.

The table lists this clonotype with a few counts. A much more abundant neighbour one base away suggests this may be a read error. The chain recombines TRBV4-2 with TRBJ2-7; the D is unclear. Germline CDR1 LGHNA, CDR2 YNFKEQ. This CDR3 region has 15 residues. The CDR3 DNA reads TGTGCCAGCAGCCAAGATTATGAGGTCTCCTACAAGCAGTACTTC. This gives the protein CASSQDYEVSYKQYF.

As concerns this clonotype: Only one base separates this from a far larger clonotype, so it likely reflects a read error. The CDR3 DNA sequence: TGTGCCAGCGCCTTAATTACTGGGGCCTCCTACGAGCAGTTCTTC. Protein sequence: CASALITGASYEQFF. The V call is TRBV7-8, the J call TRBJ2-1, with TRBD1 as a possible D gene (5 bases). V dropped 8 bases and J dropped 10 bases, with 24 bases sitting between them. From germline, CDR1 is SGHVS and CDR2 FQNEAQ. This CDR3 region has 15 residues.

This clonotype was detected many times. CDR3 nucleotides: TGTGCCAGCAGTTACTCGTCCGGGACAGAGATCAATCAGCCCCAGCATTTT. It yields the protein CASSYSSGTEINQPQHF. The chain employs TRBV6-2 or TRBV6-3 and TRBJ1-5; 7 nucleotides line up with TRBD1. The V gene end was trimmed by 0 bases and the J gene end by 3 bases; junction bases not matched to a gene: 8. This CDR3 has 17 amino acids. Germline CDR1 and CDR2: MNHEY and SVGEGT.

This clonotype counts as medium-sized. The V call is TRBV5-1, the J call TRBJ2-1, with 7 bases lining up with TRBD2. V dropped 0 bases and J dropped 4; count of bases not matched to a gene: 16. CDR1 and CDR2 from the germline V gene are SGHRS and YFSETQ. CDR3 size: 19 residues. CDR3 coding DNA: TGCGCCAGCAGCTTGGAATCTGCGGGAGCCTTACGGGTTTACAATGAGCAGTTCTTC. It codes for CASSLESAGALRVYNEQFF.

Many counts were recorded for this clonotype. The DNA for the CDR3 is TGTGCCAGCAGTTTGGGTCAGCCCCAGCATTTT. Amino acids: CASSLGQPQHF. V usage is TRBV12-3 or TRBV12-4 and J usage is TRBJ1-5, with unresolved D. The CDR3 contains 11 residues. Trimming took off 3 bases at V and 6 bases at J, with 3 bases between the two ends.

The CDR3 region is CASSSAASSYNEQFF. The CDR3 region has the DNA TGTGCCAGCAGCTCAGCGGCAAGCTCCTACAATGAGCAGTTCTTC. V usage is TRBV7-2 and J usage is TRBJ2-1; TRBD2 might be the D (5 bases). Per germline, CDR1 SGHTA and CDR2 FQGNSA. The ends were cut back, 4 bases at V and 0 bases at J, with 10 bases in the middle. The CDR3 consists of 15 residues.

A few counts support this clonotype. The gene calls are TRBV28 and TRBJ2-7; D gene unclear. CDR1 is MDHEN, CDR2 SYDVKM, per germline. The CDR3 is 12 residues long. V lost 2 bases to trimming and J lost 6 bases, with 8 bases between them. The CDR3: CASSLKGFEQYF. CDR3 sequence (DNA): TGTGCCAGCAGTTTAAAAGGATTCGAGCAGTACTTC. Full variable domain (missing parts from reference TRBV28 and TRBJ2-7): DVKVTQSSRYLVKRTGEKVFLECVQDMDHENMFWYRQDPGLGLRLIYFSYDVKMKEKGDIPEGYSVSREKKERFSLILESASTNQTSMYLCASSLKGFEQYFGPGTRLTVT.

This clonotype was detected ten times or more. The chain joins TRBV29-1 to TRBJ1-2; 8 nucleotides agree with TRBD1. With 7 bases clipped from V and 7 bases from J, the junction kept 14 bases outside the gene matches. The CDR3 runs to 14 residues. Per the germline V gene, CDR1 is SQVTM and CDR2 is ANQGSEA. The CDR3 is CSGSGGQGRGGYTF. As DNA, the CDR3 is TGCAGCGGATCGGGCGGACAGGGACGTGGTGGCTACACCTTC.

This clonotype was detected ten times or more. CDR3 in amino acids: CASSPLEGYSYEQYF. CDR3 coding DNA: TGTGCCAGCAGCCCCCTAGAGGGCTACTCCTACGAGCAGTACTTC. The chain employs TRBV7-2 and TRBJ2-7, with D maybe TRBD2 (5 bases). V shed 5 bases and J shed 0 bases, with 14 bases lying between them. The CDR3 contains 15 residues. CDR1 and CDR2 from the germline V gene are SGHTA and FQGNSA. Variable domain in full (rest from reference TRBV7-2 and TRBJ2-7): GAGVSQSPSNKVTEKGKDVELRCDPISGHTALYWYRQSLGQGLEFLIYFQGNSAPDKSGLPSDRFSAERTGGSVSTLTIQRTQQEDSAVYLCASSPLEGYSYEQYFGPGTRLTVT.

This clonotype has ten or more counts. The CDR3: CASSYNRGGTEAFF. CDR3 nucleotide sequence: TGTGCCAGCAGTTACAACCGCGGGGGCACTGAAGCTTTCTTT. The genes are TRBV6-2 or TRBV6-3 and TRBJ1-1; possibly TRBD1 for D (5 bases). CDR1 MNHEY and CDR2 SVGEGT come from the germline V gene. The CDR3 contains 14 residues. V was pared by 2 bases and J by 4 bases, with 11 bases between.

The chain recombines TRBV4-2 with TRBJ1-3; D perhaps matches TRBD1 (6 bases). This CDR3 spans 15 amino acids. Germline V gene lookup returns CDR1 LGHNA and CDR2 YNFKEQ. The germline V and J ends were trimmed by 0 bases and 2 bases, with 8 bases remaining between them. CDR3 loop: CASSQEGTTGNTIYF. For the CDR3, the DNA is TGTGCCAGCAGCCAAGAGGGGACAACTGGAAACACCATATATTTT.

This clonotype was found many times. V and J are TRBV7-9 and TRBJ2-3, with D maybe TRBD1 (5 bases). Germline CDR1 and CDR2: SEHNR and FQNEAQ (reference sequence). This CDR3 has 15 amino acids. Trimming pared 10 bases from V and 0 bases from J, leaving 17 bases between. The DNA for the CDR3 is TGTGCCACCGCGCCTTGGGGCACTAGCACAGATACGCAGTATTTT. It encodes CATAPWGTSTDTQYF.

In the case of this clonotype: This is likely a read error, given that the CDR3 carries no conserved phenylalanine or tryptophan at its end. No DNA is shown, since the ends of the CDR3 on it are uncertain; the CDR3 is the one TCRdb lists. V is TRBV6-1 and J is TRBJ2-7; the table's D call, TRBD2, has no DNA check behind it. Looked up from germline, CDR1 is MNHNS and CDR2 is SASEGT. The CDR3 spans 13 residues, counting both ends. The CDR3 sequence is CAGTLAGRGEQCS.

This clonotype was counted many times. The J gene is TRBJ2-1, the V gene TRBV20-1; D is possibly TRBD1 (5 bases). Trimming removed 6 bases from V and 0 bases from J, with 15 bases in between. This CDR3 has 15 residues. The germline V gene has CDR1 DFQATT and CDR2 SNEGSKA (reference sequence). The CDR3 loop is CSAARQPSSYNEQFF. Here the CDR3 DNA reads TGCAGTGCCGCTCGACAGCCTAGCTCCTACAATGAGCAGTTCTTC.

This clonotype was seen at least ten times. The CDR3 coding sequence is TGTGCCAGCAGTTTATGGGGGCAGGCCTACAAAGGAGCTTTCTTT. This codes for CASSLWGQAYKGAFF. This chain joins TRBV28 and TRBJ1-1; TRBD1 might be the D (5 bases). Looked up from germline, CDR1 is MDHEN and CDR2 is SYDVKM. The CDR3 spans 15 residues. The ends were cut back, 0 bases at V and 10 bases at J, with 18 bases in the middle. The full variable domain, completed using reference TRBV28 and TRBJ1-1, is DVKVTQSSRYLVKRTGEKVFLECVQDMDHENMFWYRQDPGLGLRLIYFSYDVKMKEKGDIPEGYSVSREKKERFSLILESASTNQTSMYLCASSLWGQAYKGAFFGQGTRLTVV.

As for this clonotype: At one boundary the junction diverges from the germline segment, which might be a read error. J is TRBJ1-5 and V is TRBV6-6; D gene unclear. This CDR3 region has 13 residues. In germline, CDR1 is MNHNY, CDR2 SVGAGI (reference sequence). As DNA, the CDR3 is TGTGCCAGCAGTTGCGGCAGCAGTCAGCCCCAGCATTTT. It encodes CASSCGSSQPQHF.

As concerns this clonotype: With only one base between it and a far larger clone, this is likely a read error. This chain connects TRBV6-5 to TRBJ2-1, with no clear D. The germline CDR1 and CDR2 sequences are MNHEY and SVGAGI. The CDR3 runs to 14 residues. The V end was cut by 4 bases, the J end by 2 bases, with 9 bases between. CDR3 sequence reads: CASSFGSTYNEQFF. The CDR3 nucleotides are TGTGCCAGCAGTTTCGGCTCCACCTACAATGAGCAGTTCTTC.

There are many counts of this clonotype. The CDR3 loop reads CASSSNTGELFF. The DNA of the CDR3 is TGCGCCAGCAGCTCGAACACCGGGGAGCTGTTTTTT. The chain employs TRBV5-1 and TRBJ2-2; D uncertain. V gave up 3 bases and J gave up 0 bases, with 0 bases separating them. This CDR3 has 12 residues. The germline gives CDR1 SGHRS, CDR2 YFSETQ.